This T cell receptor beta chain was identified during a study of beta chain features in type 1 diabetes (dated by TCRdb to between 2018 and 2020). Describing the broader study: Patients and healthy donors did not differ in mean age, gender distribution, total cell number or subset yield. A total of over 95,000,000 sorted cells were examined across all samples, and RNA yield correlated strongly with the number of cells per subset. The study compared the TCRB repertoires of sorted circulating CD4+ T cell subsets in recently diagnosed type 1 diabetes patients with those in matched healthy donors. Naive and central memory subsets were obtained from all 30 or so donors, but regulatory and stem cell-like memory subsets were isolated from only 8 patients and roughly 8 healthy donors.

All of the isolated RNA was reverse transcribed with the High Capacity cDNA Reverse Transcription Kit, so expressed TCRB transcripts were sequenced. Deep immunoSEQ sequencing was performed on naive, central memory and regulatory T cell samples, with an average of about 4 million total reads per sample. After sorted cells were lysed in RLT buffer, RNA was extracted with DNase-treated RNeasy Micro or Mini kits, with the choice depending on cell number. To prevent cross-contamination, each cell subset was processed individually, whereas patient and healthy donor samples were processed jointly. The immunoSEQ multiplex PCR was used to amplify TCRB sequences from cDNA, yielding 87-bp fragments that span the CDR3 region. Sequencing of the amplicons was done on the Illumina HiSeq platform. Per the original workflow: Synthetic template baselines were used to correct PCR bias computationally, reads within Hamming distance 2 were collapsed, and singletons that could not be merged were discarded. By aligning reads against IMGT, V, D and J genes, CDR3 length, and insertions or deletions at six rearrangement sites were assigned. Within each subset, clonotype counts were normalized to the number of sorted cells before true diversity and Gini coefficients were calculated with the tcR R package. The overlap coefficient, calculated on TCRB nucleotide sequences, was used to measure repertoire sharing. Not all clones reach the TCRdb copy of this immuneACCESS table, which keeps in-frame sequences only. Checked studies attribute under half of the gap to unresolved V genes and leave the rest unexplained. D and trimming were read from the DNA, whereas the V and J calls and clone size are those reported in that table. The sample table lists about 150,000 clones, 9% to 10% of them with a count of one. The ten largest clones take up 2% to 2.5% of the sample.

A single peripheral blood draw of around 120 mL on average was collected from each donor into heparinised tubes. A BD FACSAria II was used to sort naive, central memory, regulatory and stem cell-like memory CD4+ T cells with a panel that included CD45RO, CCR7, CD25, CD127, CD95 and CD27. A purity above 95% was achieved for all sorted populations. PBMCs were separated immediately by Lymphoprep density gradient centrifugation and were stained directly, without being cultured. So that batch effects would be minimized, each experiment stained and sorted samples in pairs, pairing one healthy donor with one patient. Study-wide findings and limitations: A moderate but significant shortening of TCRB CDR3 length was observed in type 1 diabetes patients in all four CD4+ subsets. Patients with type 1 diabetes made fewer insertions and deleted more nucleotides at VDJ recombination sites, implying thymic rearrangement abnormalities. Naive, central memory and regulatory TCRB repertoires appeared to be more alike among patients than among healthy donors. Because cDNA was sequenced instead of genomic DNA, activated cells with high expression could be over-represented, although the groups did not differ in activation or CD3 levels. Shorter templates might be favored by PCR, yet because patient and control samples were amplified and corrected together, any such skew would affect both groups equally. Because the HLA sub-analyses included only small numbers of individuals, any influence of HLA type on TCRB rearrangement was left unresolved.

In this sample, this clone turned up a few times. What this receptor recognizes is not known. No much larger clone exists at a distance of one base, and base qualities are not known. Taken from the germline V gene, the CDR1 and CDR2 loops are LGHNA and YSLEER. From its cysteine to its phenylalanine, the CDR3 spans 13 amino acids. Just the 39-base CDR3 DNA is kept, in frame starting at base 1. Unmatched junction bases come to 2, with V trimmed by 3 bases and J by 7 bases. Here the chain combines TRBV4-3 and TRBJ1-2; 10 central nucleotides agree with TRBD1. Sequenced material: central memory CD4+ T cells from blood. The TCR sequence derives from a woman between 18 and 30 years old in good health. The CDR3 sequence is CASSQTGGVGYTF. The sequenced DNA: TGCGCCAGCAGCCAGACAGGGGGCGTTGGCTACACCTTC.